These 3 T cell receptor beta chains came from one sample sequenced in a study of CD8 T cells in ankylosing spondylitis. TCRdb reanalysed the 5' RACE reads using MiXCR and keeps one entry per CDR3 protein. The sample shows 270,000 or so distinct CDR3 sequences, about 18% of them seen only once. Sequenced: blood, either unsorted or a sorted T cell fraction (not recorded which). The source of these receptors is a male donor with ankylosing spondylitis or in good health (not recorded which).

J is TRBJ2-1 and V is TRBV27, with D possibly TRBD2 on 6 matching bases. This CDR3 is 14 amino acids long. Trimming removed 3 bases from V and 6 bases from J, with 12 bases in between. Germline V lookup: CDR1 MNHEY, CDR2 SMNVEV (reference sequence). CDR3: CASSFDRGGNEQFF. CDR3 coding DNA: TGTGCCAGCAGTTTTGATAGGGGAGGCAATGAGCAGTTCTTC.

This clonotype was counted at least ten times. The gene calls are TRBV5-5 and TRBJ2-3; D is ambiguous. This CDR3 comprises 11 residues. V lost 5 bases and J lost 2, with 3 bases in between. Germline CDR1 SGHKS, CDR2 YYEKEE (reference sequence). The CDR3 protein is CASRVTDTQYF. For the CDR3, the DNA is TGTGCCAGCAGGGTCACAGATACGCAGTATTTT.

The chain carries TRBV6-5 and TRBJ2-2; no reliable D call. CDR1 is MNHEY and CDR2 is SVGAGI in the germline V gene. The CDR3 runs 15 residues. V gave up 2 bases and J gave up 8 bases, with 15 bases separating them. The CDR3: CASSYAYLGAGELFF. In DNA, the CDR3 is TGTGCCAGCAGTTACGCCTACTTAGGCGCGGGGGAGCTGTTTTTT.